This is a list of T cell receptor beta chains from one sample in a study of cytomegalovirus exposure and HLA in healthy donors. This table comes from immunoSEQ multiplex PCR, and its TCRdb copy is limited to in-frame clones, with some not included. The sample carries around 150,000 clones, about 80% recorded once. The sequenced sample was PBMCs. Receptor source: a man younger than 35 in good health and CMV-seropositive. The CDR3 runs from the conserved cysteine through the conserved F or W. Fields, in order: V gene, clone size, J gene, D gene, CDR3 DNA, CDR3 protein. D genes are given only for firm matches. Some rows mark clone size as missing; the rest say once, few, many or name a class of expanded clone.

V gene: TRBV29-1; clone size: -; J gene: TRBJ1-2; D gene: -; CDR3 DNA: TGCAGCGTTGTAGTCGAGGCAAGGTATGGCTACACCTTC; CDR3 protein: CSVVVEARYGYTF
V gene: TRBV6-1; clone size: -; J gene: TRBJ1-5; D gene: -; CDR3 DNA: TGTGCCAGCAGTGTTGGGGAGGTTCAGCCCCAGCATTTT; CDR3 protein: CASSVGEVQPQHF
V gene: TRBV6-6; clone size: -; J gene: TRBJ2-7; D gene: -; CDR3 DNA: TGTGCCAGCAGTTATCAGGGTATTACCAGCGAGCAGTACTTC; CDR3 protein: CASSYQGITSEQYF
V gene: TRBV18; clone size: -; J gene: TRBJ2-1; D gene: TRBD2; CDR3 DNA: TGTGCCAGCTCACTTCTTTCCGGGACTAGCGACTACAATGAGCAGTTCTTC; CDR3 protein: CASSLLSGTSDYNEQFF
V gene: TRBV5-4; clone size: few; J gene: TRBJ1-1; D gene: TRBD1; CDR3 DNA: TGTGCCAGCAGCGCCCAGTCCGGGACAGGGTATGGTGGAGCTTTCTTT; CDR3 protein: CASSAQSGTGYGGAFF
V gene: TRBV27; clone size: -; J gene: TRBJ2-7; D gene: -; CDR3 DNA: TGTGCCAGCAGGGACCATGCGGGACTCTACGAGCAGTACTTC; CDR3 protein: CASRDHAGLYEQYF
V gene: TRBV9; clone size: once; J gene: TRBJ2-3; D gene: TRBD2; CDR3 DNA: TGTGCCAGCAGCTCTCGGACTAGCGGCACAGATACGCAGTATTTT; CDR3 protein: CASSSRTSGTDTQYF
V gene: TRBV6-4; clone size: -; J gene: TRBJ2-1; D gene: TRBD1; CDR3 DNA: TGTGCCAGCAGTGAGGAAACAGGGGGCAGGATCTTC; CDR3 protein: CASSEETGGRIF
V gene: TRBV6-6; clone size: -; J gene: TRBJ2-7; D gene: -; CDR3 DNA: TGTGCCAGCAGTTACTTCTTTGAGGTCAGCTCCTACGAGCAGTACTTC; CDR3 protein: CASSYFFEVSSYEQYF
V gene: TRBV7-8; clone size: -; J gene: TRBJ1-2; D gene: -; CDR3 DNA: TGTGCCAGCAGCAACGGAGGGGACTATGGCTACACCTTC; CDR3 protein: CASSNGGDYGYTF
V gene: TRBV7-8; clone size: -; J gene: TRBJ1-5; D gene: -; CDR3 DNA: TGTGCCAGCAGCTTATCCAGATCTCAGCCCCAGCATTTT; CDR3 protein: CASSLSRSQPQHF
V gene: TRBV18; clone size: -; J gene: TRBJ1-1; D gene: TRBD1; CDR3 DNA: TGTGCCAGCTCACCGGACAGGGAAGCTTTCTTT; CDR3 protein: CASSPDREAFF
V gene: TRBV11-2; clone size: -; J gene: TRBJ2-7; D gene: TRBD2; CDR3 DNA: TGTGCCAGCAGCCAGCCATACGGGGTGGCGGGAGTAAGGACCTACGAGCAGTACTTC; CDR3 protein: CASSQPYGVAGVRTYEQYF
V gene: TRBV27; clone size: few; J gene: TRBJ1-2; D gene: -; CDR3 DNA: TGTGCCAGCAGTCCCGGACTGAACTATGGCTACACCTTC; CDR3 protein: CASSPGLNYGYTF